This T cell receptor (beta chain) was recovered during a study of blood T cell repertoires in COVID-19. Trimming left V 3 bases short and J 0 bases short, with 11 bases between. The CDR3 length is 15 residues. Germline CDR1 and CDR2: SGHVS and FQNEAQ. Original methodology: Amplification from reference gene primers served as the basis for estimated nucleated cell counts. Measured with immunoSEQ multiplex PCR; TCRdb has only the in-frame clones, and not every one. V and J calls and clone size come straight from that table; D and trimming were deduced from the DNA. The sample consists of about 390,000 clones, approximately 87% of them appearing once.

The rearrangement uses TRBV7-8 and TRBJ2-5, with a possible D match to TRBD1 (6 bases). Specimen: PBMCs or T cells enriched from blood (not recorded which). The receptor comes from a woman in her forties or fifties who had recovered from COVID-19. The CDR3 sequence: CASSLQGRNQETQYF. The DNA of the CDR3 is TGTGCCAGCAGCTTGCAGGGGCGCAACCAAGAGACCCAGTACTTC. Using reference TRBV7-8 and TRBJ2-5 for the parts outside the CDR3, the full variable domain is GAGVSQSPRYKVAKRGQDVALRCDPISGHVSLFWYQQALGQGPEFLTYFQNEAQLDKSGLPSDRFFAERPEGSVSTLKIQRTQQEDSAVYLCASSLQGRNQETQYFGPGTRLLVL.